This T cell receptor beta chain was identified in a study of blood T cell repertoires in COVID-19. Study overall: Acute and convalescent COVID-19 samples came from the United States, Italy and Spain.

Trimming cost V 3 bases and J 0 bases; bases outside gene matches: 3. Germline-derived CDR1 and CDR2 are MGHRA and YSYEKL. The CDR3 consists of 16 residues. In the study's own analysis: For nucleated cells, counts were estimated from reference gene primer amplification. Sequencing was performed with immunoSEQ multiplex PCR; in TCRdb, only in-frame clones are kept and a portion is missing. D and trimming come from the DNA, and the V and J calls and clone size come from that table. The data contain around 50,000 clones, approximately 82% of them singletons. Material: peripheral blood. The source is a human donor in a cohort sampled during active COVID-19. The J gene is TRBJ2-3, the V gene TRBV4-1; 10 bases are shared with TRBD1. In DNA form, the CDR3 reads TGCGCCAGCAGCCACGGGACAGGGGTTAGCACAGATACGCAGTATTTT. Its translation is CASSHGTGVSTDTQYF.